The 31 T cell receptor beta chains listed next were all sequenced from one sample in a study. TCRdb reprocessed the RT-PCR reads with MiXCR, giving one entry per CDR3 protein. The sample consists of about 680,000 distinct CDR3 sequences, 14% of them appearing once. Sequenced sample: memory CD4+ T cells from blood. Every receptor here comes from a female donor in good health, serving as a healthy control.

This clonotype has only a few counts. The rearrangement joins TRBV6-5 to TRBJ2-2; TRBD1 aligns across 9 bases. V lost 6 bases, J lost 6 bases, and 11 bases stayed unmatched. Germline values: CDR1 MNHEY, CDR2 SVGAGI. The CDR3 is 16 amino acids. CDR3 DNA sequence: TGTGCCAGCAGCAATTGGGGACAGGGCTGGGCCGGGGAGCTGTTTTTT. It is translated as CASSNWGQGWAGELFF.

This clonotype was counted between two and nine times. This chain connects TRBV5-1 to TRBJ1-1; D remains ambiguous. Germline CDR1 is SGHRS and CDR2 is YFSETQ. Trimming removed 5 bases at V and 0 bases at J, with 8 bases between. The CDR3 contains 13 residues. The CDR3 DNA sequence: TGCGCCAGCAGGGCTGACTTGAACACTGAAGCTTTCTTT. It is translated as CASRADLNTEAFF.

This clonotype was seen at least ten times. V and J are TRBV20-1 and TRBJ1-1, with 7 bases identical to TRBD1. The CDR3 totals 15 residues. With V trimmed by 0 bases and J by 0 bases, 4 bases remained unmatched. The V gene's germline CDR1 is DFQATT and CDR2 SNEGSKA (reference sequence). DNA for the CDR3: TGCAGTGCTAGAGAGTCGACAGGGCTGAACACTGAAGCTTTCTTT. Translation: CSARESTGLNTEAFF.

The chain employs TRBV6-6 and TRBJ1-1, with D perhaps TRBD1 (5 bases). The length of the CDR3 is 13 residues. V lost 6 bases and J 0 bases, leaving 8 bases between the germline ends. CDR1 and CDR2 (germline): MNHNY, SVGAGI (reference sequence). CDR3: CASRGDMNTEAFF. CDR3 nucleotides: TGTGCCAGCAGGGGGGATATGAACACTGAAGCTTTCTTT.

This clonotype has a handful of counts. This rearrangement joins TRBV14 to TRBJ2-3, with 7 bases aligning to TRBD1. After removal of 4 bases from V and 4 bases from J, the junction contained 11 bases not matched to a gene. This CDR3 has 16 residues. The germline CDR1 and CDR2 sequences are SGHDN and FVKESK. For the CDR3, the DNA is TGTGCCAGCAGCCCCCCCGGAGACAGGGTCTCAGATACGCAGTATTTT. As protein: CASSPPGDRVSDTQYF. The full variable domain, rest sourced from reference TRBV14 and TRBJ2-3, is EAGVTQFPSHSVIEKGQTVTLRCDPISGHDNLYWYRRVMGKEIKFLLHFVKESKQDESGMPNNRFLAERTGGTYSTLKVQPAELEDSGVYFCASSPPGDRVSDTQYFGPGTRLTVL.

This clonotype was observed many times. The CDR3 region is CASSWGFEDTEAFF. For the CDR3, the DNA is TGTGCCAGCAGTTGGGGGTTCGAGGACACTGAAGCTTTCTTT. The chain carries TRBV6-5 and TRBJ1-1, with D perhaps matching TRBD1 (5 bases). Trimming shortened V by 4 bases and J by 3 bases, and 12 bases separated the two germline ends. This CDR3 has 14 residues. Germline values: CDR1 MNHEY, CDR2 SVGAGI.

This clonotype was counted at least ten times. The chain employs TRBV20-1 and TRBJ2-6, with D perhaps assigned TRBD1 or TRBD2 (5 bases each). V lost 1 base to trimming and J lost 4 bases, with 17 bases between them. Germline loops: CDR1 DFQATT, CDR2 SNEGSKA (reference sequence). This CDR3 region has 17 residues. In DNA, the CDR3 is TGCAGTGCTAGAGCAGGGAATGCCCCGGGAGGGGCCAACGTCCTGACTTTC. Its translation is CSARAGNAPGGANVLTF.

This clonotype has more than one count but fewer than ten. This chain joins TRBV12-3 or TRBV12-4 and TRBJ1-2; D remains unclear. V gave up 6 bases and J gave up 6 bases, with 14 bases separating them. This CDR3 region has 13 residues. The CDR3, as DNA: TGTGCCAGCAGGGCCCCGGAGAGTAATGGCTACACCTTC. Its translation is CASRAPESNGYTF.

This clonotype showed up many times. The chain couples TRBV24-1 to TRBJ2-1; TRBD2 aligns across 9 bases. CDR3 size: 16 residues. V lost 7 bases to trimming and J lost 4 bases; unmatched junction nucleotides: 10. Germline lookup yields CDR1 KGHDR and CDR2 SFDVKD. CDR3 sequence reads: CATSARGLAGYNEQFF. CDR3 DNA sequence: TGTGCCACCAGCGCAAGGGGTCTAGCGGGATACAATGAGCAGTTCTTC.

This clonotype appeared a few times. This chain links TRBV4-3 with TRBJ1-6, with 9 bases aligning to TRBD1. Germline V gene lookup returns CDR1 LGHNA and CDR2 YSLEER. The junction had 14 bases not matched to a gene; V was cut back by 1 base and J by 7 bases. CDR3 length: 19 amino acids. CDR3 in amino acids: CASSQGGGPGTGWNSPLHF. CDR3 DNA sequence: TGCGCCAGCAGCCAAGGAGGTGGACCCGGGACAGGGTGGAATTCACCCCTCCACTTT.

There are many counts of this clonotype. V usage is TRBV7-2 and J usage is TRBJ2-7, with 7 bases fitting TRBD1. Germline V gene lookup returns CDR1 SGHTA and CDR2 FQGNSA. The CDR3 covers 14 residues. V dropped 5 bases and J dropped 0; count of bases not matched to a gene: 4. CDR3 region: CASSPRGPSYEQYF. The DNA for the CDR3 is TGTGCCAGCAGCCCTAGGGGGCCCTCCTACGAGCAGTACTTC.

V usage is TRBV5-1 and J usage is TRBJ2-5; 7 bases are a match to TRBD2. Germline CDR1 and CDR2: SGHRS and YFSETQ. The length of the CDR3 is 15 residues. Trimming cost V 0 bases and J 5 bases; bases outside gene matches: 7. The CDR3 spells CASSLASGGWETQYF. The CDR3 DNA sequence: TGCGCCAGCAGCTTGGCCTCGGGGGGTTGGGAGACCCAGTACTTC.

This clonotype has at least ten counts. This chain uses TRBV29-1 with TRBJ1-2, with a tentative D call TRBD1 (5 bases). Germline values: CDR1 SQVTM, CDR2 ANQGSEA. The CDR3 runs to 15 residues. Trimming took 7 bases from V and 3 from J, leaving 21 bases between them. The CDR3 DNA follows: TGCAGCGCGAGGGACGCCTCCTCGGAGGACTATGGCTACACCTTC. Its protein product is CSARDASSEDYGYTF.

CDR3 DNA: TGTGCCAGCAGCGTAGATACCACAGATACGCAGTATTTT. Protein: CASSVDTTDTQYF. V gene TRBV9 combines with J gene TRBJ2-3; D not certain. The V end lost 0 bases, the J end lost 2 bases, and 4 bases lay between the germline ends. Germline V gene sequence: CDR1 SGDLS, CDR2 YYNGEE. The CDR3 is made up of 13 amino acids.

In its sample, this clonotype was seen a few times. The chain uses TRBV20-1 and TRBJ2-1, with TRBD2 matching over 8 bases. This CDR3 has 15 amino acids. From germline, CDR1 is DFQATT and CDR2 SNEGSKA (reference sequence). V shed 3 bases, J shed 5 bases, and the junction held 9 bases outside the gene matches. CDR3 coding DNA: TGCAGTGCTAGCGCCAGCGGGAGTGCCCACAATGAGCAGTTCTTC. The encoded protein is CSASASGSAHNEQFF.

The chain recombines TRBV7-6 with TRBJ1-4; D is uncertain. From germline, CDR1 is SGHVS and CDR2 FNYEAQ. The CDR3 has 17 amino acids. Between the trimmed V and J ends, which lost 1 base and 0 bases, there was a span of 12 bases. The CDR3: CASSLESYSSTNEKLFF. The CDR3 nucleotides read TGTGCCAGCAGCTTAGAAAGCTACAGCTCAACTAATGAAAAACTGTTTTTT.

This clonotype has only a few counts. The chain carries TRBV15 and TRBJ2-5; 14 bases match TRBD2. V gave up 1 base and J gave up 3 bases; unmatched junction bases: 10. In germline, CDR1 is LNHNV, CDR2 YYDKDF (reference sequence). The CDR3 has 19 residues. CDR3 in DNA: TGTGCCACCAGCAGAGGGGACCGACTAGCGGGAGGGCCGGAAGAGACCCAGTACTTC. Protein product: CATSRGDRLAGGPEETQYF. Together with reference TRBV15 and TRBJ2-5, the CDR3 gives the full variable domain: DAMVIQNPRYQVTQFGKPVTLSCSQTLNHNVMYWYQQKSSQAPKLLFHYYDKDFNNEADTPDNFQSRRPNTSFCFLDIRSPGLGDTAMYLCATSRGDRLAGGPEETQYFGPGTRLLVL.

As DNA, the CDR3 is TGCAGTGCTAGGACAGGGGTAAACTATGGCTACACCTTC. Protein product: CSARTGVNYGYTF. The chain combines TRBV20-1 with TRBJ1-2, with TRBD1 identical over 8 bases. Trimming took 3 bases from V and 2 from J; bases not matched to a gene: 2. The CDR3 has 13 residues. CDR1 and CDR2 from the germline V gene are DFQATT and SNEGSKA (reference sequence).

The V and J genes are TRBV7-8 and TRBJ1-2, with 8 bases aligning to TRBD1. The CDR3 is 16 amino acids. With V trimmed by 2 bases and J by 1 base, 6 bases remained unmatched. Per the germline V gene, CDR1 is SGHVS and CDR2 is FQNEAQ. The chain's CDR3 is CASSLRGQEFNYGYTF. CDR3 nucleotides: TGTGCCAGCAGCTTAAGGGGACAGGAATTTAACTATGGCTACACCTTC. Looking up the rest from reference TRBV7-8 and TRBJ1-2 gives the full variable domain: GAGVSQSPRYKVAKRGQDVALRCDPISGHVSLFWYQQALGQGPEFLTYFQNEAQLDKSGLPSDRFFAERPEGSVSTLKIQRTQQEDSAVYLCASSLRGQEFNYGYTFGSGTRLTVV.

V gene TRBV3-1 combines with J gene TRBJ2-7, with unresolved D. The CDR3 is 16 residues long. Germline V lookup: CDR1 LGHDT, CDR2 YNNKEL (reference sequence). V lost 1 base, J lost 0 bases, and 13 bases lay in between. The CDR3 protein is CASSQVLLQISYEQYF. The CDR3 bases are TGTGCCAGCAGCCAAGTTCTGTTGCAGATCTCCTACGAGCAGTACTTC.

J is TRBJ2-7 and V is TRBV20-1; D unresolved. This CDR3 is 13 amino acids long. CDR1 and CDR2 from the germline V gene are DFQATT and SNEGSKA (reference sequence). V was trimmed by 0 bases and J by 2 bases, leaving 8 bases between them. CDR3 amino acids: CSARDLTTYEQYF. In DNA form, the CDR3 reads TGCAGTGCTAGAGATCTCACGACCTACGAGCAGTACTTC.

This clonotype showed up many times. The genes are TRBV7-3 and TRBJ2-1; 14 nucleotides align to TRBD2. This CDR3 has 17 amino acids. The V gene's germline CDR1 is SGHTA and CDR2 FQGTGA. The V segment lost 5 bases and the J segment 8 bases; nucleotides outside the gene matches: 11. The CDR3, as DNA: TGTGCCAGCAGCCAAAACCCCGGGACTAGCGGGAGCGATGAGCAGTTCTTC. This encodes CASSQNPGTSGSDEQFF.

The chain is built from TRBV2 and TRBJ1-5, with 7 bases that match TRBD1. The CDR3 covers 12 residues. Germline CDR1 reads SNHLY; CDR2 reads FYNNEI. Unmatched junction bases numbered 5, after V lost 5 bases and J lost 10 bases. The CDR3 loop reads CASSFDRDPQHF. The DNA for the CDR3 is TGTGCCAGCAGTTTCGACAGGGACCCCCAGCATTTT. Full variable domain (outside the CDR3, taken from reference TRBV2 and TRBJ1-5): EPEVTQTPSHQVTQMGQEVILRCVPISNHLYFYWYRQILGQKVEFLVSFYNNEISEKSEIFDDQFSVERPDGSNFTLKIRSTKLEDSAMYFCASSFDRDPQHFGDGTRLSIL.

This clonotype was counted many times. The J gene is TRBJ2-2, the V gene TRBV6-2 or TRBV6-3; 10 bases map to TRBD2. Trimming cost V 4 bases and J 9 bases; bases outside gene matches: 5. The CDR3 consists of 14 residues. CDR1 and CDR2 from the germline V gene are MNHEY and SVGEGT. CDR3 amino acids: CASSSSGSPWELFF. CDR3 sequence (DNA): TGTGCCAGCAGTTCTAGCGGGAGCCCCTGGGAGCTGTTTTTT.

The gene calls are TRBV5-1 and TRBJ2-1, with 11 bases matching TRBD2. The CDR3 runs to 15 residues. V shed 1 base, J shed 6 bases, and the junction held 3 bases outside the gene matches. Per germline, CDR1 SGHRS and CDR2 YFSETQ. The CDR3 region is CASSLRLAGTNEQFF. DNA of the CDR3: TGCGCCAGCAGCTTGAGACTAGCGGGAACCAATGAGCAGTTCTTC.

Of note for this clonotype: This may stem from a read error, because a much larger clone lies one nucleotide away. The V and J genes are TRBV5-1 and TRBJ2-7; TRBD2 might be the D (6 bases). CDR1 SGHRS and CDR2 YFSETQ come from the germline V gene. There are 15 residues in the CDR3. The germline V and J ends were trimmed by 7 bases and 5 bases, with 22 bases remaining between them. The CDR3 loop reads CASRPMEGLSDEQYF. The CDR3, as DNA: TGCGCCAGCCGGCCGATGGAGGGGCTTTCTGACGAGCAGTACTTC. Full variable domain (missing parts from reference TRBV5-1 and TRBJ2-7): KAGVTQTPRYLIKTRGQQVTLSCSPISGHRSVSWYQQTPGQGLQFLFEYFSETQRNKGNFPGRFSGRQFSNSRSEMNVSTLELGDSALYLCASRPMEGLSDEQYFGPGTRLTVT.

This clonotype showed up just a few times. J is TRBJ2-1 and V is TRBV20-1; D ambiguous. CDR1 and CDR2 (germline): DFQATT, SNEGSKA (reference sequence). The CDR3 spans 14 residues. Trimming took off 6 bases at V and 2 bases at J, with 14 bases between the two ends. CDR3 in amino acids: CSAVNSKAYNEQFF. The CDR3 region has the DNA TGCAGTGCGGTGAATTCCAAGGCCTACAATGAGCAGTTCTTC.

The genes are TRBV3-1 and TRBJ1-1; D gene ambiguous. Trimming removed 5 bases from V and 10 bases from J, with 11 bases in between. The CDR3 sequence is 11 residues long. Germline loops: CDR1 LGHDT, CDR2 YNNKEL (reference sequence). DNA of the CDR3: TGTGCCAGCAGCATAAATGGTTTAGCTTTCTTT. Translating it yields CASSINGLAFF.

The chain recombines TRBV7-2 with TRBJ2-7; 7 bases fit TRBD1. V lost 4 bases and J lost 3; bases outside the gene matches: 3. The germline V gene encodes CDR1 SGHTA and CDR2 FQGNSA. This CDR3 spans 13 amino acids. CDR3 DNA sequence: TGTGCCAGCAGCTGGGGACAGTTCTACGAGCAGTACTTC. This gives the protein CASSWGQFYEQYF. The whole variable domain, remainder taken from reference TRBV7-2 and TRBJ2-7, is GAGVSQSPSNKVTEKGKDVELRCDPISGHTALYWYRQSLGQGLEFLIYFQGNSAPDKSGLPSDRFSAERTGGSVSTLTIQRTQQEDSAVYLCASSWGQFYEQYFGPGTRLTVT.

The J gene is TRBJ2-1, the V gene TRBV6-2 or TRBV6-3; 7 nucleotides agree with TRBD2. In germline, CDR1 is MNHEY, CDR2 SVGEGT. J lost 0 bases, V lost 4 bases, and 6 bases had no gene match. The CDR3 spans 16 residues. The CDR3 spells CASSWSGGSSYNEQFF. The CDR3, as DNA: TGTGCCAGCAGTTGGTCAGGCGGGAGCTCCTACAATGAGCAGTTCTTC.

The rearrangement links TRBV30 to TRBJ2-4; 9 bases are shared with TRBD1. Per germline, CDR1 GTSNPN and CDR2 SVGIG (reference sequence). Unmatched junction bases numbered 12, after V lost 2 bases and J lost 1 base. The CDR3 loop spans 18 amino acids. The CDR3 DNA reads TGTGCCTGGAGTCCGCCTTACGGGACAGGGAGGGCCAAAAACATTCAGTACTTC. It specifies CAWSPPYGTGRAKNIQYF.